This T cell receptor beta chain was obtained from a study of early T cells in non-severe SARS-CoV-2 infection. This clonotype came up many times. TCRdb fed the 5' RACE reads into MiXCR, producing one record per CDR3 protein. This sample has about 70,000 distinct CDR3 sequences, with under 15% found just once. Per the germline V gene, CDR1 is SGHVS and CDR2 is FNYEAQ. The CDR3 sequence is 13 residues long. V dropped 5 bases and J dropped 1 base, with 8 bases sitting between them. This TCR derives from an adult who was a healthcare worker with PCR-confirmed SARS-CoV-2 infection or an uninfected control (not recorded which). The sequenced material came from whole blood. This chain joins TRBV7-6 and TRBJ2-5, with D unresolved. CDR3 coding DNA: TGTGCCAGCAGCCCCCAGATCCAAGAGACCCAGTACTTC. Protein sequence: CASSPQIQETQYF.